Reported below is one TCR beta chain. These data belong to a study of cytomegalovirus exposure and HLA in healthy donors. Assay: immunoSEQ multiplex PCR; the TCRdb copy retains only in-frame clones and omits some. The sample includes 100,000 to 150,000 clones, roughly nine tenths seen only once; the top ten take roughly 1.2%. The CDR3 has 15 residues. With V trimmed by 7 bases and J by 12 bases, 18 bases remained unmatched. Germline assignment: CDR1 SEHNR and CDR2 FQNEAQ (reference sequence). The V call is TRBV7-9, the J call TRBJ2-1, with 7 bases matching TRBD1. The sample consisted of PBMCs. This receptor was taken from a woman younger than 30 in good health and CMV-seronegative. The DNA of the CDR3 is TGTGCCAGCACCTCCCCGCGCGACAGGGCCGGTGGGCAGTTCTTC. Protein sequence: CASTSPRDRAGGQFF.